This T cell receptor beta chain stems from a study of PD-1 and CTLA-4 blockade in melanoma (dated by TCRdb to the early 2020s). A note on the overall study: The study compared how PD-1 blockade and CTLA-4 blockade affected the melanoma-reactive CD8 T cell response in patients with melanoma.

CDR1 and CDR2 are drawn from the germline V gene: MGHRA, YSYEKL. The CDR3, cysteine through phenylalanine, is 14 amino acids long. Here the CDR3 DNA is all that survives: 42 bases in frame from base 1. V loses 4 bases of germline sequence and J loses 0 bases, and the interval between the two ends is 9 bases. A word on this clone: It lacks a known antigen. Per-base qualities were not stored, and no clone one base away is much larger.

The receptor library was made with the immunoSEQ multiplex PCR assay. The clones in this table, taken by TCRdb from immuneACCESS, are in-frame only. Not every clone is retained; where verified, under half of the shortfall comes from an unresolved V gene, and the cause of the rest is unknown. The sample table holds approximately 33,000 clones, of which 80% to 95% were seen once. In total, the top ten clones hold approximately 8% of the sample. The sample here was CD8+ T cells from peripheral blood, taken from a patient given anti-PD-1 treatment. The rearranged segments are TRBV4-1 and TRBJ1-1, with no confident D gene call. The TCR was taken from a human donor with melanoma. For the CDR3, the sequence is CASSPPSVNTEAFF. The DNA is as follows: TGCGCCAGCAGCCCGCCCTCAGTGAACACTGAAGCTTTCTTT.